These 22 T cell receptor beta chains were sequenced from one sample in a study of blood T cell repertoires in COVID-19. Generated by immunoSEQ multiplex PCR, the TCRdb table keeps only in-frame clones and is missing some. The sample gives around 64,000 clones, approximately 90% of which show up once; 2% is in the top ten. The sequencing input was peripheral blood. These TCRs come from a man aged 25-40 years with acute or convalescent COVID-19.

The CDR3 here is CASSQGLAASETNTQYF. CDR3 DNA: TGTGCCAGCAGCCAAGGTCTAGCGGCATCAGAAACGAATACGCAGTATTTT. The rearrangement uses TRBV3-1 (or the pseudogene TRBV3-2) and TRBJ2-3; 7 bases are a match to TRBD2. The CDR3 extends over 17 amino acids. V trimming: 1 base; J trimming: 7 bases; junction bases outside the gene matches: 14. CDR1 is LGHDT, CDR2 YNNKEL, per germline (reference sequence).

The V call is TRBV27, the J call TRBJ1-4; D unclear. The CDR3 has 15 residues. V lost 0 bases and J lost 7, with 12 bases in between. The germline V gene encodes CDR1 MNHEY and CDR2 SMNVEV (reference sequence). The CDR3 loop reads CASSLSEGMGEKLFF. In nucleotides, the CDR3 is TGTGCCAGCAGTTTATCTGAGGGCATGGGTGAAAAACTGTTTTTT. The complete variable domain, with remaining parts taken from reference TRBV27 and TRBJ1-4, reads EAQVTQNPRYLITVTGKKLTVTCSQNMNHEYMSWYRQDPGLGLRQIYYSMNVEVTDKGDVPEGYKVSRKEKRNFPLILESPSPNQTSLYFCASSLSEGMGEKLFFGSGTQLSVL.

The chain recombines TRBV7-3 with TRBJ2-2; 8 bases map to TRBD1. Germline V gene lookup returns CDR1 SGHTA and CDR2 FQGTGA. Losses at the gene ends were 9 bases for V and 4 bases for J; bases not matched to a gene: 19. The CDR3 sequence is 18 residues long. CDR3 sequence reads: CASSPKFGQGPRTGELFF. The CDR3 DNA sequence: TGTGCCAGTTCCCCCAAATTCGGACAGGGCCCGCGCACCGGGGAGCTGTTTTTT.

This sequence joins TRBV12-3 or TRBV12-4 and TRBJ1-2, with D possibly matching TRBD1 (6 bases). The CDR3 totals 13 residues. V lost 1 base to trimming and J lost 4 bases, with 7 bases between them. The CDR3 sequence: CASSLVTGYGYTF. The CDR3 coding sequence is TGTGCCAGCAGTTTAGTGACAGGCTATGGCTACACCTTC.

The chain links TRBV5-1 to TRBJ1-6; the D is unclear. V lost 4 bases and J 14 bases, leaving 19 bases between the germline ends. The CDR3 runs to 14 residues. Germline V CDR1 and CDR2: SGHRS, YFSETQ. The CDR3 loop is CASSPGSLIATLHF. CDR3 coding DNA: TGCGCCAGCAGCCCGGGGTCCCTTATAGCGACCCTCCACTTT.

This clone was seen once. V is TRBV30 and J is TRBJ1-2, with a weak D call TRBD1 (5 bases). V was cut by 5 bases and J by 2 bases, with 9 bases left in between. The CDR3 has 12 amino acids. CDR1 and CDR2 (germline): GTSNPN, SVGIG (reference sequence). The CDR3 reads CAWSTVNYGYTF. The CDR3 nucleotides read TGTGCCTGGTCGACAGTCAACTATGGCTACACCTTC.

V gene TRBV25-1 combines with J gene TRBJ1-2; D is unclear. The CDR3 length is 13 residues. V lost 5 bases and J 2 bases, leaving 9 bases between the germline ends. Germline-derived CDR1 and CDR2 are MGHDK and SYGVNS. This CDR3 is CASSSPGNYGYTF. The CDR3 nucleotides read TGTGCCAGCAGTTCCCCGGGAAACTATGGCTACACCTTC.

V is TRBV2 and J is TRBJ2-2, with D tentatively TRBD2 (5 bases). The germline V gene encodes CDR1 SNHLY and CDR2 FYNNEI. The CDR3 covers 14 residues. Trimming pared 7 bases from V and 2 bases from J, leaving 11 bases between. DNA for the CDR3: TGTGCCAGCACTCCCGGGATAAACACCGGGGAGCTGTTTTTT. Translating it yields CASTPGINTGELFF.

This clone was found once. The chain carries TRBV5-4 and TRBJ1-2; D possibly corresponds to TRBD1 (6 bases). This CDR3 spans 13 amino acids. V gave up 3 bases and J gave up 4 bases, with 10 bases separating them. Germline CDR1 is SGHNT and CDR2 is YYREEE (reference sequence). The CDR3 bases are TGTGCCAGCAGCTCCGAGGGGGTCTATGGCTACACCTTC. Translated: CASSSEGVYGYTF.

The V call is TRBV27, the J call TRBJ2-3, with a possible D match to TRBD2 (7 bases). The CDR3 is 15 amino acids. Germline CDR1 and CDR2: MNHEY and SMNVEV (reference sequence). V was clipped by 7 bases and J by 3 bases, with 17 bases between them. CDR3 in DNA: TGTGCCAGCATTCATATTGGGGGGGCAACAGATACGCAGTATTTT. Protein product: CASIHIGGATDTQYF.

This clone was seen a single time. The chain is built from TRBV5-6 and TRBJ2-2; D ambiguous. The germline CDR1 and CDR2 sequences are SGHDT and YYEEEE. The CDR3 has 13 amino acids. V was shortened by 4 bases and J by 5 bases, with 9 bases between the two germline ends. As DNA, the CDR3 is TGTGCCAGCAGCCAGTCCAGTACCGGGGAGCTGTTTTTT. This codes for CASSQSSTGELFF.

The chain couples TRBV6-6 to TRBJ2-1; D is possibly TRBD1 (6 bases). The CDR3 is 16 residues long. Germline CDR1 is MNHNY and CDR2 is SVGAGI (reference sequence). V dropped 4 bases and J dropped 7 bases, with 20 bases sitting between them. The CDR3 DNA reads as TGTGCCAGCAGTTCCTTAGTCGGACAGCTTAATAATGAGCAGTTCTTC. Translating gives CASSSLVGQLNNEQFF.

The DNA of the CDR3 is TGTGCCAGCAGCCAAGTGGAGCCAGCCTCCTATGGCTACACCTTC. Translating gives CASSQVEPASYGYTF. This sequence joins TRBV4-2 and TRBJ1-2; D is unresolved. Germline CDR1 and CDR2: LGHNA and YNFKEQ. The CDR3 spans 15 residues. V lost 1 base, J lost 4 bases, and 13 bases lay in between.

The chain links TRBV19 to TRBJ1-1; no firm D call. Trimming removed 3 bases at V and 3 bases at J, with 8 bases between. The CDR3 covers 13 residues. Germline CDR1 and CDR2: LNHDA and SQIVND (reference sequence). The CDR3 DNA reads as TGTGCCAGTAGTATCCGGGAGGACACTGAAGCTTTCTTT. This translates into CASSIREDTEAFF. Looking up the rest from reference TRBV19 and TRBJ1-1 gives the full variable domain: DGGITQSPKYLFRKEGQNVTLSCEQNLNHDAMYWYRQDPGQGLRLIYYSQIVNDFQKGDIAEGYSVSREKKESFPLTVTSAQKNPTAFYLCASSIREDTEAFFGQGTRLTVV.

V gene TRBV11-2 combines with J gene TRBJ1-2, with D uncertain. The CDR3 has 12 residues. Trimming stripped 0 bases from V and 7 bases from J, with 6 bases between. In germline, CDR1 is SGHAT, CDR2 FQNNGV. DNA of the CDR3: TGTGCCAGCAGCTTAGAGAGTAGTGGCTACACCTTC. This encodes CASSLESSGYTF.

V usage is TRBV12-3 or TRBV12-4 and J usage is TRBJ1-2; D remains ambiguous. V gave up 2 bases and J gave up 7 bases, with 8 bases separating them. The CDR3 runs 12 residues. CDR3: CASSLTEGGYTF. The CDR3 coding sequence is TGTGCCAGCAGTTTAACGGAGGGTGGCTACACCTTC.

The rearrangement uses TRBV30 and TRBJ1-4, with D unresolved. Looked up from germline, CDR1 is GTSNPN and CDR2 is SVGIG (reference sequence). This CDR3 is 15 amino acids long. Trimming cost V 1 base and J 4 bases, with 13 bases left between them. The CDR3 sequence is CAWSDWSGDNEKLFF. For the CDR3, the DNA is TGTGCCTGGAGTGACTGGAGCGGAGATAATGAAAAACTGTTTTTT.

V is TRBV10-2 and J is TRBJ2-7; D gene unclear. Trimming stripped 4 bases from V and 1 base from J, with 14 bases between. Germline lookup yields CDR1 WSHSY and CDR2 SAAADI. The CDR3 spans 15 residues. CDR3 in amino acids: CASSAVSRLSYEQYV. In DNA form, the CDR3 reads TGCGCCAGCAGTGCAGTCTCACGCCTGTCCTACGAGCAGTACGTC.

The rearrangement links TRBV30 to TRBJ1-6; the D gene is possibly TRBD1 (6 bases). Trimming left V 3 bases short and J 4 bases short, with 13 bases between. The CDR3 is 15 amino acids. Germline V gene sequence: CDR1 GTSNPN, CDR2 SVGIG (reference sequence). The CDR3 is CAWRTRDIYNSPLHF. The CDR3 nucleotides read TGTGCCTGGAGAACCCGGGACATATATAATTCACCCCTCCACTTT.

The V call is TRBV4-3, the J call TRBJ1-1; TRBD1 is a possible D gene (6 bases). CDR3 size: 14 residues. Germline V gene sequence: CDR1 LGHNA, CDR2 YSLEER. Deletions cut 4 bases from V and 5 bases from J, with 14 bases between. CDR3 region: CASSLLGGGTEAFF. The CDR3 bases are TGCGCCAGCAGCCTCCTAGGGGGTGGAACTGAAGCTTTCTTT.

This clone was observed a few times. The V and J genes are TRBV19 and TRBJ1-4; weak D call: TRBD1 (6 bases). CDR1 and CDR2 (germline): LNHDA, SQIVND (reference sequence). V was clipped by 6 bases and J by 7 bases, with 15 bases between them. The CDR3 sequence is 14 residues long. In nucleotides, the CDR3 is TGTGCCAGTAGCGTACAGGGAATCGGTGAAAAACTGTTTTTT. The encoded protein is CASSVQGIGEKLFF.

The chain links TRBV9 to TRBJ1-1, with 9 bases identical to TRBD1. The junction had 10 bases not matched to a gene; V was cut back by 0 bases and J by 7 bases. The germline CDR1 and CDR2 sequences are SGDLS and YYNGEE. This CDR3 contains 16 residues. The CDR3, as DNA: TGTGCCAGCAGCGTAGGATACGACAGGGGGATTTATGAAGCTTTCTTT. It codes for CASSVGYDRGIYEAFF.